This TCR beta chain originates from a study of early stage breast cancer tumors. Overall study context: Among approximately 12 ER+/PR+/HER2- tumors, eight were ductal, four lobular.

The CDR3 is made up of 13 amino acids. CDR1 is ENHRY, CDR2 SYGVKD, per germline. V dropped 4 bases and J dropped 11 bases, with 15 bases sitting between them. Study results and caveats: Tumors had 2 to 3-fold higher T cell density and higher clonality than adjacent normal breast tissue. Unsorted bulk genomic DNA sequencing lacked pairing and functional marker data.

On this clone: Antigen: not known.

Sequencing was performed with immunoSEQ multiplex PCR; in TCRdb, only in-frame clones are kept and a portion is missing. The sample yields under 45,000 clones, approximately 72% seen once. This sequence originates from a person aged 45-65 years with breast cancer. Material: blood. This chain connects TRBV10-3 to TRBJ2-1; D might be TRBD2 (6 bases). DNA for the CDR3: TGTGCCATCAGTGCGGCGGGGTACGAGCAGCAGTTCTTC. As protein: CAISAAGYEQQFF.